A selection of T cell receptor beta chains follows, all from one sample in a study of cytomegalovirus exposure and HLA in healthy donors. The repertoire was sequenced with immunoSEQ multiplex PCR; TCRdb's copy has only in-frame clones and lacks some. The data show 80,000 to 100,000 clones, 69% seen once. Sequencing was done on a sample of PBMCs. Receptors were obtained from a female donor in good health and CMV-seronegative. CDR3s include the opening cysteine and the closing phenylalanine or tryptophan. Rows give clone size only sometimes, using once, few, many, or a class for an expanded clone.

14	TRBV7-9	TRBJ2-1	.	CASSSDRGPNEQFF
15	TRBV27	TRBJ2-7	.	CASSSPARDNYEQYF
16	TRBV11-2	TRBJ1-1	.	CASSLAMGQAGTEAFF
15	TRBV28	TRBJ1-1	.	CASSLSTGVNTEAFF
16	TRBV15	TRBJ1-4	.	CATSKGGQGSNEKLFF
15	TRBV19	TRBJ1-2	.	CASRIGDMLNYGYTF
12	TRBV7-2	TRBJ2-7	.	CASSSSSYEQYF
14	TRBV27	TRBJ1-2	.	CASSLRRVGGGYTF
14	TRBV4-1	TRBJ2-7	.	CASSLDRRSYEQYF
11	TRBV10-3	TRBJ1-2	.	CAIRGGYGYTF
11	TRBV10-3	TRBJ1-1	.	CATTGQDEAFF
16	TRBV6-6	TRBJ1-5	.	CASTMGLIEGNQPQHF
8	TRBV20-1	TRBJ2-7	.	CSAGDSRF
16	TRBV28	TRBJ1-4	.	CASSSPSGGADEKLFF
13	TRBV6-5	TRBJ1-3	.	CASNNEGGNTIYF
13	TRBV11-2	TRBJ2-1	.	CASSPTGVNEQFF
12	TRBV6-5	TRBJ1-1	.	CASSYAGGEAFF
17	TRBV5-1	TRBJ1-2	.	CASRERDRGGTNYGYTF
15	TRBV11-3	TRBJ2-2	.	CASSSGTGDTGELFF
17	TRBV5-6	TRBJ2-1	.	CASSLFGLAGANNEQFF
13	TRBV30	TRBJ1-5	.	CAWSVLSDQPQHF
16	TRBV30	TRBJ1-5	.	CAWSVMGQPVDQPQHF
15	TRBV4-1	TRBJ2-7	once	CASSPGLAGGYEQYF
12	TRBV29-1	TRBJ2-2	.	CSVGGSKGELFF
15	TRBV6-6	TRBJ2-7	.	CASMADLRGSYEQYF
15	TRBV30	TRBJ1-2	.	CAWSVASALKPGYTF
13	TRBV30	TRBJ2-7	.	CAWSVGEGGEQYF
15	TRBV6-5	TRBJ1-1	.	CASSYSSRLNTEAFF
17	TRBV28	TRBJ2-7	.	CASSYGGQASPTYEQYF
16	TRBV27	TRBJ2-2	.	CASTLTGGMNTGELFF
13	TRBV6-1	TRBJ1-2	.	CASRGREYYGYTF
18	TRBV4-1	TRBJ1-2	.	CASSQDRGARGRRDGYTF
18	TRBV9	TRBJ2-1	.	CASSVSGGAPFSYNEQFF
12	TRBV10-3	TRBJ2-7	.	CATLAGAYEQYF
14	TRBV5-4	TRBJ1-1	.	CASSLQGVNTEAFF
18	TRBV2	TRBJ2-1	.	CASIGTSGLLGRDNEQFF
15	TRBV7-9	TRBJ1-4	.	CASRPGTMMGEKLFF
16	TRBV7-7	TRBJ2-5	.	CASSLGGQNGLETQYF
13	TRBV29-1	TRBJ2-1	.	CSVGGLIQSKQFF
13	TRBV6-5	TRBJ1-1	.	CASSYTGATEAFF
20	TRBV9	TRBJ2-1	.	CASSVGGLAGGTFSYNEQFF
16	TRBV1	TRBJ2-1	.	CTSSRPGGSSYNEQFF
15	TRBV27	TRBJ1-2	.	CASSLGQGLPYGYTF
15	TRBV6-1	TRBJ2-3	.	CASSEGQVLLDTQYF
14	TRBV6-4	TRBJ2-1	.	CASSDSEGSNEQFF
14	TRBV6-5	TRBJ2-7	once	CASSYHGRGYEQYF
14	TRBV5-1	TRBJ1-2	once	CASSLDGANYGYTF
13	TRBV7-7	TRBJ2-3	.	CASSLTGADTQYF
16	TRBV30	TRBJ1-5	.	CAWSHRQGTSNQPQHF
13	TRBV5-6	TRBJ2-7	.	CASSLGRVYEQYF
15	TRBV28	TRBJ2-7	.	CASKGDASRGYEQYF
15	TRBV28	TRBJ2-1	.	CASSHSGSGDNEQFF
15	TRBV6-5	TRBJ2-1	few	CASSYSSGEYNEQFF
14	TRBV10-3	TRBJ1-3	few	CAIGGTGSGNTIYF
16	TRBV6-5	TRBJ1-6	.	CASSYSRELYNSPLHF
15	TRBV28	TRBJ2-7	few	CASSYTSGRDYEQYF
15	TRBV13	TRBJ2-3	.	CASSLEASGVDTQYF